This T cell receptor (beta chain) was sequenced during a study of blood T cell repertoires in COVID-19. The data were produced by immunoSEQ multiplex PCR, yet TCRdb's version contains in-frame clones alone and is incomplete. The sample has tens of thousands of clones, roughly 78% seen once. V lost 3 bases, J lost 5 bases, and 3 bases stayed unmatched. Germline values: CDR1 KGHSH, CDR2 LQKENI. This CDR3 has 15 amino acids. A single count supports this clone. The same CDR3 arises from other DNA sequences in this sample as well. This receptor was taken from a man aged 45-65 years with active or convalescent COVID-19. Sequences were obtained from peripheral blood. This chain links TRBV18 with TRBJ1-5; 11 nucleotides agree with TRBD1. CDR3 sequence reads: CASSPPGQGDQPQHF. CDR3 DNA: TGTGCCAGCTCACCGCCGGGACAGGGGGATCAGCCCCAGCATTTT.